The T cell receptor beta chain described here comes from a study of cytomegalovirus exposure and HLA in healthy donors. This clone was detected only a few times. Its antigen is unknown. Whole-study results and caveats: Compared with the approximately 670-donor mean, an Asian-associated ancestry cluster reportedly had fewer N-insertions, according to a later analysis.

Use of 60 Vbeta and 13 Jbeta primers characterized the PCR. The table came from immunoSEQ multiplex PCR; TCRdb's copy has only in-frame clones and leaves some out. The sample comprises about 150,000 clones, approximately 81% of which are singletons, and about 2.4% rests with the top ten. Trimming at V came to 4 bases and at J to 7 bases, leaving 10 bases not matched to a gene. The germline V gene encodes CDR1 SGHTA and CDR2 FQGNSA. The CDR3 runs to 16 residues. Sequenced material: PBMCs. The V gene is TRBV7-2, the J gene TRBJ1-4, with 9 bases lining up with TRBD1. The sequence derives from a male donor in good health and CMV-seronegative. This CDR3 reads CASSYNSGTGREKLFF. CDR3 bases: TGTGCCAGCAGCTACAACTCCGGGACAGGGCGTGAAAAACTGTTTTTT.